This TCR beta chain appears in the sequencing data of a study of beta chain features in type 1 diabetes listed by TCRdb under 2018. As for the study more broadly: Patients and healthy donors did not differ in mean age, gender distribution, total cell number or subset yield. In the study, recently diagnosed type 1 diabetes patients and matched healthy donors were compared on the TCRB repertoires of their sorted circulating CD4+ T cell subsets. Whereas all 30 or so donors provided naive and central memory subsets, regulatory and stem cell-like memory subsets were isolated from just 8 patients and about 8 healthy donors. A total of about 110 million sorted cells were examined across all samples, and the number of cells per subset was strongly correlated with RNA yield. The study at large found these results: Patients with type 1 diabetes made fewer insertions and deleted more nucleotides at VDJ recombination sites, implying thymic rearrangement abnormalities. Naive, central memory and regulatory TCRB repertoires appeared more similar among patients than among healthy donors. HLA sub-analyses involved small numbers of individuals, so any influence of HLA type on TCRB rearrangement remained unresolved. Because cDNA rather than genomic DNA was sequenced, highly expressing activated cells could have been over-represented, although no difference in activation and CD3 levels was found between groups. In all four CD4+ subsets, TCRB CDR3 length was moderately but significantly shorter in type 1 diabetes patients. PCR may preferentially amplify shorter templates, but because patient and control samples were amplified and corrected together, any resulting skew would affect both groups equally.

Each donor gave one peripheral blood draw, averaging around 0.11 L, which was collected into heparinised tubes. A BD FACSAria II and a panel including CD45RO, CCR7, CD25, CD127, CD95 and CD27 were used to sort naive, central memory, regulatory and stem cell-like memory CD4+ T cells. Every sorted population had a purity above 95%. PBMCs were separated immediately by Lymphoprep density gradient centrifugation and were stained directly, without being cultured. So that batch effects would be minimized, each experiment stained and sorted samples in pairs, pairing one healthy donor with one patient. This clone appeared a few times. It has no known antigen specificity. No quality values exist for individual bases; no much larger clone is one base distant. All of the isolated RNA was reverse transcribed with the High Capacity cDNA Reverse Transcription Kit, so expressed TCRB transcripts were sequenced. Deep immunoSEQ sequencing was applied to naive, central memory and regulatory T cell samples, giving an average of around 4 million total reads per sample. After sorted cells were lysed in RLT buffer, RNA was extracted with DNase-treated RNeasy Micro or Mini kits, with the choice depending on cell number. To prevent cross-contamination, every cell subset was processed on its own, while patient and healthy donor samples were processed together. The immunoSEQ multiplex PCR was used to amplify TCRB sequences from cDNA, yielding 87-bp fragments that span the CDR3 region. Amplicons were sequenced on the Illumina HiSeq platform. On the study's bioinformatics: PCR bias was corrected computationally using synthetic template baselines, and reads within Hamming distance 2 were collapsed, with unmergeable singletons discarded. Reads were aligned to IMGT to assign V, D and J genes, CDR3 length, and insertions or deletions at six rearrangement sites. Clonotype counts were normalized to sorted cell number within each subset before computing true diversity and Gini coefficients with the tcR R package. The overlap coefficient, calculated on TCRB nucleotide sequences, was used to quantify repertoire sharing. This is the immuneACCESS table as TCRdb keeps it, with only in-frame sequences that have V and J called. A part of the clones is gone; compared with another copy, unresolved V genes explain less than half, and the rest is unexplained. Clonal size and the V and J genes are those of that table, whereas D and trimming came from the DNA. The sample table shows roughly 160,000 clones, and approximately 7.8% are seen once. The ten largest clones capture more than 0.75% of the sample.

The CDR3 spans 14 residues, from the cysteine through the phenylalanine. Of the read, only the CDR3 DNA is kept; its 42 bases are in frame from base 1. V is reduced by 5 bases and J by 1 base, leaving a spacing of 10 bases between them. Looking up the germline V gene yields CDR1 MDHEN and CDR2 SYDVKM. The sample consisted of central memory CD4+ T cells from blood. This chain joins TRBV28 to TRBJ2-3; the D gene is not confidently resolved. This TCR derives from a woman in her forties with type 1 diabetes. The bases are TGTGCCAGCAGTCTCCCCCAGGGCACAGATACGCAGTATTTT. This yields the protein CASSLPQGTDTQYF. This CDR3, with the reference TRBV28 and TRBJ2-3 proteins standing in past its ends, gives the full variable domain DVKVTQSSRYLVKRTGEKVFLECVQDMDHENMFWYRQDPGLGLRLIYFSYDVKMKEKGDIPEGYSVSREKKERFSLILESASTNQTSMYLCASSLPQGTDTQYFGPGTRLTVL.